This TCR beta chain was captured in a study of T-cell reconstitution after alpha-beta-depleted transplantation in children. As regards this clonotype: Its specificity is unknown.

Broader study findings: Diversity of TCRbeta at day 60 was high in some patients, arising from surviving recipient T cells and thymic progenitors.

Unique molecular identifiers were used to barcode this TCRbeta library. One entry per CDR3 protein results from TCRdb running MiXCR on the PCR reads. Of roughly 340,000 distinct CDR3 sequences listed, under 20% are singletons. This receptor was obtained from a male patient between 2 and 15 years old who had a stem cell transplant for acute lymphoblastic leukemia, so the T cells may come from the graft donor. The sequences come from PBMCs, mostly from graft donor cells, collected 360 days after TCRalphabeta/CD19-depleted stem cell transplant.

CDR3 in amino acids: CASSADRLGYGYTF. The DNA of the CDR3 is TGTGCCAGCAGCGCCGACAGGTTGGGCTATGGCTACACCTTC. The gene calls are TRBV11-2 and TRBJ1-2; possibly TRBD1 for D (6 bases). The CDR3 runs to 14 residues. Trimming took off 5 bases at V and 4 bases at J, with 14 bases between the two ends. The germline gives CDR1 SGHAT, CDR2 FQNNGV.